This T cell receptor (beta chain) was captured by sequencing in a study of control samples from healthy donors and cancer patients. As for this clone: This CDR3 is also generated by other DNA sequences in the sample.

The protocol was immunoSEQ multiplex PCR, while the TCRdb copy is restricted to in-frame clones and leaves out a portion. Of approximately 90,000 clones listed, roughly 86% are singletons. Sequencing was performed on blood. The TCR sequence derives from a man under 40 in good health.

This chain's CDR3 is CASSYSGGDGYTF. CDR3 nucleotides: TGTGCCAGCAGTTATTCAGGGGGCGATGGCTACACCTTC. The gene calls are TRBV6-5 and TRBJ1-2; 8 nucleotides match TRBD1. The CDR3 is 13 residues long. V was pared by 3 bases and J by 6 bases, with 3 bases of the junction left unmatched. Per germline, CDR1 MNHEY and CDR2 SVGAGI.